The TCR beta chain under discussion was sequenced for a study of blood T cell repertoires in COVID-19. Study context: Some COVID-19 samples were acute and others convalescent; all came from the United States, Italy and Spain. PBMCs, B-cell-depleted T cells, or T cells provided the cDNA or gDNA that made up the material.

Original processing notes: Estimation of nucleated cell counts relied on the amplification of reference gene primers. The data were produced by immunoSEQ multiplex PCR, yet TCRdb's version contains in-frame clones alone and is incomplete. That table supplies the V and J calls and clone size; D and trimming were determined from the DNA. The sample lists more than 250,000 clones; approximately 88% were seen once. Trimming pared 6 bases from V and 7 bases from J, leaving 12 bases between. This CDR3 contains 13 residues. CDR1 and CDR2 from the germline V gene are SGHVS and FNYEAQ. This receptor was taken from a young woman with COVID-19, enrolled during active disease. The specimen sequenced was peripheral blood. The V gene is TRBV7-6, the J gene TRBJ2-2; D may be TRBD1 (6 bases). CDR3 sequence: CASRPTTGGELFF. CDR3 nucleotides: TGTGCCAGCAGACCAACGACAGGCGGGGAGCTGTTTTTT.